This T cell receptor (beta chain) originates from a study of blood T cell repertoires in COVID-19. Study-level background: Nucleic acid was either cDNA or gDNA, and it came from T cells, B-cell-depleted T cells, or PBMCs.

Some clones are missing from TCRdb's copy, which holds only in-frame ones; the method was immunoSEQ multiplex PCR. The top ten clones hold 5% to 6.5% of a sample with around 210,000 clones, roughly 85% of them seen once. In germline, CDR1 is LNHDA, CDR2 SQIVND (reference sequence). After removal of 6 bases from V and 4 bases from J, the junction contained 5 bases not matched to a gene. The CDR3 covers 14 residues. This sequence joins TRBV19 and TRBJ1-4; TRBD1 agrees at 7 bases. This clonotype originated in a man aged 50 or older with COVID-19, enrolled during active disease. Sequenced: peripheral blood. The CDR3 DNA sequence: TGTGCCAGTAGCAAGACAGGGTATAATGAAAAACTGTTTTTT. Protein: CASSKTGYNEKLFF.